Sequencing of this T cell receptor beta chain was carried out in a study of beta chain features in type 1 diabetes (dated by TCRdb to about 2018). With regard to the full study: Patients and healthy donors did not differ in mean age, gender distribution, total cell number or subset yield. The study compared the TCRB repertoires of sorted circulating CD4+ T cell subsets in recently diagnosed type 1 diabetes patients with those in matched healthy donors. A total of about 100,000,000 sorted cells were examined across all samples, and RNA yield correlated strongly with the number of cells per subset. Whereas all 28 donors provided naive and central memory subsets, regulatory and stem cell-like memory subsets were isolated from just 8 patients and roughly 8 healthy donors.

From each donor, a single peripheral blood sample of about 110 mL on average was drawn into heparinised tubes. Using a panel that included CD45RO, CCR7, CD25, CD127, CD95 and CD27, naive, central memory, regulatory and stem cell-like memory CD4+ T cells were sorted on a BD FACSAria II. Every sorted population had a purity above 98%. PBMCs were separated immediately by Lymphoprep density gradient centrifugation and were stained directly, without being cultured. So that batch effects would be minimized, each experiment stained and sorted samples in pairs, pairing one healthy donor with one patient. General study outcomes and caveats: A moderate but significant shortening of TCRB CDR3 length was observed in type 1 diabetes patients in all four CD4+ subsets. Sequencing cDNA rather than genomic DNA could over-represent highly expressing activated cells, although activation and CD3 levels did not differ between groups. At VDJ recombination sites, type 1 diabetes patients had fewer insertions and more deleted nucleotides, which implies abnormalities in thymic rearrangement. HLA sub-analyses involved small numbers of individuals, so any influence of HLA type on TCRB rearrangement remained unresolved. Shorter templates might have been favored by PCR, but patient and control samples were amplified and corrected together, so both groups would have been affected equally by any skew. Naive, central memory and regulatory TCRB repertoires appeared to be more similar among patients than among healthy donors.

All of the isolated RNA was reverse transcribed with the High Capacity cDNA Reverse Transcription Kit, so expressed TCRB transcripts were sequenced. Naive, central memory and regulatory T cell samples underwent deep immunoSEQ sequencing, averaging about 3.57 million total reads per sample. Sorted cells were lysed in RLT buffer and RNA was extracted with DNase-treated RNeasy Micro or Mini kits, depending on cell number. Each cell subset was processed separately to prevent cross-contamination, with patient and healthy donor samples processed together. TCRB sequences were amplified from cDNA with the immunoSEQ multiplex PCR, producing 87-bp fragments spanning the CDR3 region. The amplicons were sequenced using the Illumina HiSeq platform. Processing in the source paper ran as follows. Synthetic template baselines were used to correct PCR bias computationally, reads within Hamming distance 2 were collapsed, and singletons that could not be merged were discarded. Reads were aligned against IMGT so that V, D and J genes, CDR3 length and insertions or deletions at six rearrangement sites could be assigned. Within each subset, clonotype counts were normalized to sorted cell number, and only after that were true diversity and Gini coefficients computed with the tcR R package. Repertoire sharing was quantified using the overlap coefficient calculated on TCRB nucleotide sequences. Out-of-frame TCRB sequences from naive cells were analyzed as a proxy for the pre-selection repertoire. Here the immuneACCESS table is served through TCRdb, limited to in-frame sequences with V and J called. Missing clones are a known gap in these copies; in checked studies unresolved V genes cover under half, and the rest lacks a known reason. V and J calls and clone size are given by that table; D and trimming were obtained from the DNA. This sample gives 150,000 to 200,000 clones in total; almost 65% of them show up just once. The ten largest account for roughly 0.089% of the sample.

Note on this clone: Its cognate antigen has yet to be identified. No much larger clone exists at a distance of one base, and base qualities are not known.

Based on the germline V gene, the CDR1 and CDR2 sequences are SGHTA and FQGNSA. A distance of 8 bases separates the germline ends of V and J, which lose 5 bases and 4 bases respectively. The CDR3 contains 12 residues, cysteine and phenylalanine counted. Here the CDR3 DNA is all that survives: 36 bases in frame from base 1. This clonotype was sampled from a man younger than 40 with type 1 diabetes. The sequence links TRBV7-2 to TRBJ2-5, with the D segment identity uncertain. Sequencing used naive CD4+ T cells from blood. This sample's cell subset or site label indicates: true naive CD4+ T cells. The bases are TGTGCCAGCAGCCACTACGGAGAGACCCAGTACTTC. This codes for CASSHYGETQYF. Here the CDR3 is joined to the reference TRBV7-2 and TRBJ2-5 genes, and the full variable domain is: GAGVSQSPSNKVTEKGKDVELRCDPISGHTALYWYRQSLGQGLEFLIYFQGNSAPDKSGLPSDRFSAERTGGSVSTLTIQRTQQEDSAVYLCASSHYGETQYFGPGTRLLVL.